This T cell receptor beta chain was retrieved from a study of cytomegalovirus exposure and HLA in healthy donors. The germline gives CDR1 SEHNR, CDR2 FQNEAQ (reference sequence). The length of the CDR3 is 15 residues. J gave up 0 bases and V 4 bases, and 2 bases lay outside the gene matches. Primers: 60 Vbeta forward and 13 Jbeta reverse. The table came from immunoSEQ multiplex PCR; TCRdb's copy has only in-frame clones and leaves some out. There are 65,000 to 90,000 clones in the sample; approximately 79% occur only once, and around an eighth lies in the top ten. Study-wide points: Certain sequence variants were highly shared and formed a cluster, and this cluster was likely a sequencing artifact. Later on, a genetic analysis was performed. It linked a missense variant in DCLRE1C with V- and J-gene trimming of TCR beta. Within an earlier analysis, most TCR beta V segments proved productive either about 87% or about 30% of the time.

The donors were healthy bone marrow donors. As to this clone: Its antigen is still unknown.

The V call is TRBV7-9, the J call TRBJ2-2; 7 bases map to TRBD1. The clonotype originates from a woman aged 40 to 50 in good health and CMV-seropositive. The sample was PBMCs. The CDR3 reads CASSSGTANTGELFF. For the CDR3, the DNA is TGTGCCAGCAGCTCCGGGACAGCGAACACCGGGGAGCTGTTTTTT.